This TCR beta chain was sequenced in a study of Tregs in tolerant kidney transplant recipients. Thawed PBMCs were FACS-sorted into unstimulated CD4+CD25+CD127- regulatory T cells, CD4+CD25- non-regulatory cells, CD4 and CD8 cells. Concerning this clone itself: Its antigen remains unidentified.

This table comes from immunoSEQ multiplex PCR, and its TCRdb copy is limited to in-frame clones, with some not included. Of tens of thousands of clones listed, just over 90% are singletons. Overall study results and limits: Findings come from small patient numbers and require larger validation. This study did not directly address biological reproducibility. Activated donor B cell expansion appeared to reveal the most relevant donor-specific TCRbeta repertoire.

The clonotype was recovered from a human donor in good health. Sequencing input: CD8+ T cells from blood.

CDR3 coding DNA: TGCAGCGTTGAGGGGCAGAACTATGGCTACACCTTC. This encodes CSVEGQNYGYTF. The chain is built from TRBV29-1 and TRBJ1-2; TRBD1 might be the D (5 bases). The CDR3 spans 12 residues. V gave up 3 bases and J gave up 2 bases, with 7 bases separating them. CDR1 and CDR2 (germline): SQVTM, ANQGSEA.